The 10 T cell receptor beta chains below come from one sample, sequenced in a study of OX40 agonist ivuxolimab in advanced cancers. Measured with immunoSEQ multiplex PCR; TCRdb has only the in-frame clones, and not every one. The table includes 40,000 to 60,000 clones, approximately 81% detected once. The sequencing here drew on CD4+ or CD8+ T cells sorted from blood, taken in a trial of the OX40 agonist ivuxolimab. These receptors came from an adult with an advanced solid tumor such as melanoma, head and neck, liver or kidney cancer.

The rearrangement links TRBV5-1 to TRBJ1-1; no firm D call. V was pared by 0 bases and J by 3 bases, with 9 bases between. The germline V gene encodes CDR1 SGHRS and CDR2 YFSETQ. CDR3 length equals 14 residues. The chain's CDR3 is CASSLGGVYTEAFF. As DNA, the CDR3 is TGCGCCAGCAGCTTGGGTGGGGTCTACACTGAAGCTTTCTTT. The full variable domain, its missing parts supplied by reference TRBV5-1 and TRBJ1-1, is KAGVTQTPRYLIKTRGQQVTLSCSPISGHRSVSWYQQTPGQGLQFLFEYFSETQRNKGNFPGRFSGRQFSNSRSEMNVSTLELGDSALYLCASSLGGVYTEAFFGQGTRLTVV.

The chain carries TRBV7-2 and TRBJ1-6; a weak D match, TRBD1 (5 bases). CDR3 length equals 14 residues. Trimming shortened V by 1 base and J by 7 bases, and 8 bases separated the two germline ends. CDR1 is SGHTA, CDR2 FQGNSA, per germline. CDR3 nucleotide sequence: TGTGCCAGCAGCTTAGTTGGGGGGAATTCACCCCTCCACTTT. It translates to CASSLVGGNSPLHF.

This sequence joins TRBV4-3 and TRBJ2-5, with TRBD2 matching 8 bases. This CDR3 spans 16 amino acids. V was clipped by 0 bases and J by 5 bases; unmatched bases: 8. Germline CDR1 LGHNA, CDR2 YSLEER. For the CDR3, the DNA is TGCGCCAGCAGCCAAGATCTCCCCGGGAGGGCGGAGACCCAGTACTTC. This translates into CASSQDLPGRAETQYF.

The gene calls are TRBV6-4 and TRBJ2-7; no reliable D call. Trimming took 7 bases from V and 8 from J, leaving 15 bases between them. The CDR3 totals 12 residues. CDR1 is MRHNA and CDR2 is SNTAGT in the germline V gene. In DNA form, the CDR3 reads TGTGCCAGCACCCGGAGCCCTCCTAAGCAGTACGTC. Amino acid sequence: CASTRSPPKQYV.

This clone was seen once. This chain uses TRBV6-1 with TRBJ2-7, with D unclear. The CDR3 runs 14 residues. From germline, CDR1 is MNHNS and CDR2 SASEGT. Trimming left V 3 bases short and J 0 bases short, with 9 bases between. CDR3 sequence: CASSEGINSYEQYV. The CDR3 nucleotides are TGTGCCAGCAGTGAGGGGATTAACTCCTACGAGCAGTACGTC.

The CDR3 loop reads CSSRQGNTGELFF. For the CDR3, the DNA is TGCAGCTCACGACAGGGTAACACCGGGGAGCTGTTTTTT. The chain uses TRBV29-1 and TRBJ2-2, with 7 bases identical to TRBD1. After removal of 8 bases from V and 2 bases from J, the junction contained 5 bases not matched to a gene. The length of the CDR3 is 13 residues. Germline CDR1 is SQVTM and CDR2 is ANQGSEA.

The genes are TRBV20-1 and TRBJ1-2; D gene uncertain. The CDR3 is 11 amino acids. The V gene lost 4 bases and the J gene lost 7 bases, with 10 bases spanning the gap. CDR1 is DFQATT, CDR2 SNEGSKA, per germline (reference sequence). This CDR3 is CSAIDGPGYTF. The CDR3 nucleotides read TGCAGTGCTATAGACGGGCCTGGCTACACCTTC.

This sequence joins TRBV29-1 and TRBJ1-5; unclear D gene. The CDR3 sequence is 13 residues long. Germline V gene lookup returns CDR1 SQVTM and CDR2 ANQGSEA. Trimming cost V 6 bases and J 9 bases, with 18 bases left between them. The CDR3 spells CSVYGRIYPPQHF. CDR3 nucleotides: TGCAGCGTATACGGACGGATCTATCCGCCCCAGCATTTT.

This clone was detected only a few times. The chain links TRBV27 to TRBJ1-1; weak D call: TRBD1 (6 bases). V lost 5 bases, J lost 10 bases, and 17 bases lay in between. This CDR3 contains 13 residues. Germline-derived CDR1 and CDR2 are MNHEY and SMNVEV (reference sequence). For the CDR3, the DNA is TGTGCCAGCAGTACCCCGGGGGCGGTTCGAGCTTTCTTT. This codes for CASSTPGAVRAFF.

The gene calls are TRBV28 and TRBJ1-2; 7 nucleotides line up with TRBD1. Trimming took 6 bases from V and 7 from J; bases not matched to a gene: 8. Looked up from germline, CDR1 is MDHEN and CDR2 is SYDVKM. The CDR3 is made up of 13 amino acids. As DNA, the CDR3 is TGTGCCAGCAGCCAACAGGGGTGGAGTGGCTACACCTTC. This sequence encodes CASSQQGWSGYTF.